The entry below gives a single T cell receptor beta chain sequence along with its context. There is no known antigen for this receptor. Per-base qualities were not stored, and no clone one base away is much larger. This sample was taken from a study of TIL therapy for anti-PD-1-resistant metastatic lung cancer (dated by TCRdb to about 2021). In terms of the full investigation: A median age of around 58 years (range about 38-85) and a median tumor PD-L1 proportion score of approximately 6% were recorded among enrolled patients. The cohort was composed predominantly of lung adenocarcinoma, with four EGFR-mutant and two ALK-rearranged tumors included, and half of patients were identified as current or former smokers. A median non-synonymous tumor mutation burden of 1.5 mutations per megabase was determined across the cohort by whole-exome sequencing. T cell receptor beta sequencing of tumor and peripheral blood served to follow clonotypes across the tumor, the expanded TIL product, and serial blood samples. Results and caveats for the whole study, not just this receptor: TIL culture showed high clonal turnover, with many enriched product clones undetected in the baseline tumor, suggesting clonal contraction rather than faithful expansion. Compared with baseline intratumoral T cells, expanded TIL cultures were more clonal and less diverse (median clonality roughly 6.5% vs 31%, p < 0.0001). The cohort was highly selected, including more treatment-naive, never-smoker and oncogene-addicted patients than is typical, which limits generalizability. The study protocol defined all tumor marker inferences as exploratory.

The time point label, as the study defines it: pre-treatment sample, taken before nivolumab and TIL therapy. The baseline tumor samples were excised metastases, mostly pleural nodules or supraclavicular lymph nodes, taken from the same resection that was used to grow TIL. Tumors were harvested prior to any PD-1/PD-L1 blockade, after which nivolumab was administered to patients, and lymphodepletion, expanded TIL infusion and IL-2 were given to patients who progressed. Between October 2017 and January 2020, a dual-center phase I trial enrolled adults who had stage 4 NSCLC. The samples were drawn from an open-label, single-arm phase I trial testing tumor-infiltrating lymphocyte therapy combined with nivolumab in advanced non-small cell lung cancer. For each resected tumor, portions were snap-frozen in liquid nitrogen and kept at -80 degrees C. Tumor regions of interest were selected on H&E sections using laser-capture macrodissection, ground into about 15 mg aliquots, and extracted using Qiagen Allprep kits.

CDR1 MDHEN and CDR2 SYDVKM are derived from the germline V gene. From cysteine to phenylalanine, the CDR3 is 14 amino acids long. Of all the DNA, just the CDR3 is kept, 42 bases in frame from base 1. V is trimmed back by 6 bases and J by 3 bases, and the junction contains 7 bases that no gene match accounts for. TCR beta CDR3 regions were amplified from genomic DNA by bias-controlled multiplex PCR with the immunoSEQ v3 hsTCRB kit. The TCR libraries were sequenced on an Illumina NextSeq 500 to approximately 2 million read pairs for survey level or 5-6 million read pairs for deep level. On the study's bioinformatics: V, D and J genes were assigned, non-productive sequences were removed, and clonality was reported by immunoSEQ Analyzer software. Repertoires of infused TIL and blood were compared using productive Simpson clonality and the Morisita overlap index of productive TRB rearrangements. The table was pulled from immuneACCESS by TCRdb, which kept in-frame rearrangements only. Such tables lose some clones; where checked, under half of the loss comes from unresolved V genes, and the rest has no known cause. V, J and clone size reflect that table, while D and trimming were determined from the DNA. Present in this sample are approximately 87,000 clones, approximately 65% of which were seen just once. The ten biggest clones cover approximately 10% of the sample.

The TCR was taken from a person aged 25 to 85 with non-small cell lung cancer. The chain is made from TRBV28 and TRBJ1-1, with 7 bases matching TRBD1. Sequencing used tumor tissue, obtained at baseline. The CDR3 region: CASRRRGQHTEAFF. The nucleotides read TGTGCCAGCAGGCGGAGGGGGCAGCACACTGAAGCTTTCTTT.